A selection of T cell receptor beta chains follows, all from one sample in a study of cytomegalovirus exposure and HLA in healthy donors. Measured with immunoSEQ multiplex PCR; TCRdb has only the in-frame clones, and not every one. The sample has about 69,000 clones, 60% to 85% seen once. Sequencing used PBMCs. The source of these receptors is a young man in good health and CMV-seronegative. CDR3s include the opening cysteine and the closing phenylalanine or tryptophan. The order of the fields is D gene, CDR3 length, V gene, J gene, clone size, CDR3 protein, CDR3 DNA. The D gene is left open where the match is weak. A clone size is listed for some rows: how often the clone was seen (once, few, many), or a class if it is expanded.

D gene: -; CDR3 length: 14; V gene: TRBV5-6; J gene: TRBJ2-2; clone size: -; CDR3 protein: CASSPVGVPGELFF; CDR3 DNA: TGTGCCAGCAGCCCGGTCGGGGTTCCCGGGGAGCTGTTTTTT
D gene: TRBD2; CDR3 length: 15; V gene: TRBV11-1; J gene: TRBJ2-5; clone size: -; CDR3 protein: CASSFSGGIEETQYF; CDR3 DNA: TGTGCCAGCAGCTTTAGCGGGGGTATTGAAGAGACCCAGTACTTC
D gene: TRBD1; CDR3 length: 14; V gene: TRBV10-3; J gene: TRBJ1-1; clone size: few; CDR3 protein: CATHGTGDNTEAFF; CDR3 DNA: TGTGCCACTCACGGGACAGGGGATAACACTGAAGCTTTCTTT
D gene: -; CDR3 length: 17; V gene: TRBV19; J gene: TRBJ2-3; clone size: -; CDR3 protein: CASSIGVADTSTDTQYF; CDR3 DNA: TGTGCCAGTAGTATCGGGGTAGCAGATACTAGCACAGATACGCAGTATTTT
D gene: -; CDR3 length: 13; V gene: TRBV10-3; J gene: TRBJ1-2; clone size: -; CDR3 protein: CAISESAADGYTF; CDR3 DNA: TGTGCCATCAGTGAGTCGGCGGCGGATGGCTACACCTTC
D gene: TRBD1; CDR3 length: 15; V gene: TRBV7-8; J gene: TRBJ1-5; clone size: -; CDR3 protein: CASSLARTGNQPQHF; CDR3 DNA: TGTGCCAGCAGCTTAGCCCGGACAGGGAATCAGCCCCAGCATTTT
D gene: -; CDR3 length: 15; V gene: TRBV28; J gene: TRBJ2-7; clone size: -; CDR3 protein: CASSSPPGRSYEQYF; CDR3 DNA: TGTGCCAGCAGTTCGCCCCCAGGGCGCTCCTACGAGCAGTACTTC
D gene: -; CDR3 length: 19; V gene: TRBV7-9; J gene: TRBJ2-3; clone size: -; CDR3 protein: CASSFPPPEASGRVGTQYF; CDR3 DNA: TGTGCCAGCAGCTTTCCCCCACCCGAGGCTAGTGGCCGGGTGGGTACGCAGTATTTT
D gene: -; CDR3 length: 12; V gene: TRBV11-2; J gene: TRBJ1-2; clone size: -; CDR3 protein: CASSGTNYGYTF; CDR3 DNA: TGTGCCAGCAGCGGGACAAACTATGGCTACACCTTC
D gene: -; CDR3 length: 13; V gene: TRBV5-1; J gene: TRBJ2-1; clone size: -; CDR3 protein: CASSLTGIEVWFF; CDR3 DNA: TGCGCCAGCAGCCTGACGGGGATAGAGGTTTGGTTCTTC
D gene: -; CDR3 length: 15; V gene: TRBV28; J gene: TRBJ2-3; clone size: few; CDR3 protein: CASSFVGAFTDTQYF; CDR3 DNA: TGTGCCAGCAGTTTCGTAGGGGCCTTCACAGATACGCAGTATTTT
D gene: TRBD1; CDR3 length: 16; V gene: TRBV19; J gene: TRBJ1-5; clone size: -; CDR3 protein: CASSILGTGGTQPQHF; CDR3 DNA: TGTGCCAGTAGTATCTTAGGGACAGGGGGGACTCAGCCCCAGCATTTT
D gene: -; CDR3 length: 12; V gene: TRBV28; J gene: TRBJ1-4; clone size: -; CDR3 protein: CASSLKNEKLFF; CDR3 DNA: TGTGCCAGCAGTCTAAAAAATGAAAAACTGTTTTTT
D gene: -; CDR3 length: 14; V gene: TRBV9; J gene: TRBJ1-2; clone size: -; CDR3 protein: CASSVGAGDYGYTF; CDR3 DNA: TGTGCCAGCAGCGTAGGGGCAGGGGACTATGGCTACACCTTC
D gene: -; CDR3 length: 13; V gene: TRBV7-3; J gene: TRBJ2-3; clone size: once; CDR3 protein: CASSSLSTDTQYF; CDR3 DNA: TGTGCCAGCAGCTCCCTCTCCACAGATACGCAGTATTTT
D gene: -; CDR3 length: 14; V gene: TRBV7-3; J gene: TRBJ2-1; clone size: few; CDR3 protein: CASSPYGSLNEQFF; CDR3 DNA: TGTGCCAGCAGCCCCTACGGGTCCTTGAATGAGCAGTTCTTC
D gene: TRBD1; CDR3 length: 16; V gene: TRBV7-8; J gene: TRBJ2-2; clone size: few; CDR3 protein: CASKKGTGANTGELFF; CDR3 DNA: TGTGCCAGCAAAAAAGGGACAGGCGCGAACACCGGGGAGCTGTTTTTT
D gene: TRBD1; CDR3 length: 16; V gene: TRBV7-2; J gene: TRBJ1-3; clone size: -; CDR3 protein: CASSLAPGGRGATIYF; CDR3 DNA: TGTGCCAGCAGCTTAGCTCCAGGGGGCAGGGGGGCCACCATATATTTT
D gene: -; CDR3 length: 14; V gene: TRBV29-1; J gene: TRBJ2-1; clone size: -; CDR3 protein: CSGGGASSYNEQFF; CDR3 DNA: TGCAGCGGAGGGGGGGCCAGCTCCTACAATGAGCAGTTCTTC
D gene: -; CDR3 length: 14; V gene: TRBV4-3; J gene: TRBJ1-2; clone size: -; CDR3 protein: CASSPDRSAYGYTF; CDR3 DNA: TGCGCCAGCAGCCCTGACAGGTCGGCGTATGGCTACACCTTC
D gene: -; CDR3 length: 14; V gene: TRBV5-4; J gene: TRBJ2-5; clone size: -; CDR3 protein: CASSSSGWVETQYF; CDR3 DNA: TGTGCCAGCAGTTCGAGCGGGTGGGTAGAGACCCAGTACTTC
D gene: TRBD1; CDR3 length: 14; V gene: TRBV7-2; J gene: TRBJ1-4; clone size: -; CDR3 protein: CASSSDRGREKLFF; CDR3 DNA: TGTGCCAGCAGCTCCGACAGGGGGCGTGAAAAACTGTTTTTT
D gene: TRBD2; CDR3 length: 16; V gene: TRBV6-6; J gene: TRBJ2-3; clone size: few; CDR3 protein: CASSLTSGDTGGTQYF; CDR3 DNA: TGTGCCAGCAGTTTGACTAGCGGGGACACGGGGGGTACGCAGTATTTT
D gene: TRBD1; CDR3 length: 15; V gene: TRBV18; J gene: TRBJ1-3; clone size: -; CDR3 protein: CASSPTGGNGNTIYF; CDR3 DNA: TGTGCCAGCTCACCGACAGGGGGGAACGGAAACACCATATATTTT
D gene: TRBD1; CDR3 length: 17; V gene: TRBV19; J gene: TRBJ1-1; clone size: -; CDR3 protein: CASRSPGRGGGRTEAFF; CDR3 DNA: TGTGCCAGTAGATCCCCCGGGAGGGGAGGGGGCAGGACTGAAGCTTTCTTT
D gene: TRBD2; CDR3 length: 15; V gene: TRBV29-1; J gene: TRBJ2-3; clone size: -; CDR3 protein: CSVAGLAGGRGTQYF; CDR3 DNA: TGCAGCGTCGCCGGACTAGCGGGGGGGCGGGGTACGCAGTATTTT
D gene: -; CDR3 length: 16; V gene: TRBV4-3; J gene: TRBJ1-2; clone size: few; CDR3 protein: CASSQEVGRVSYGYTF; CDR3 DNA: TGCGCCAGCAGCCAAGAAGTGGGCAGGGTGAGCTATGGCTACACCTTC
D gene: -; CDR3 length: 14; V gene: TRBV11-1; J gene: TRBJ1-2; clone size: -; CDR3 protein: CASSRTEVNYGYTF; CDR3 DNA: TGTGCCAGCAGCCGGACAGAAGTAAACTATGGCTACACCTTC
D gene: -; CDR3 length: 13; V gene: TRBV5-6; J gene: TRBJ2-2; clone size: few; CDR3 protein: CASSLDLSGELFF; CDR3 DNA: TGTGCCAGCAGCTTGGACCTATCCGGGGAGCTGTTTTTT
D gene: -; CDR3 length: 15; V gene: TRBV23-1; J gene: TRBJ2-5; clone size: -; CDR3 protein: CASSRAGGTEETQYF; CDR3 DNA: TGCGCCAGCAGTCGGGCGGGCGGTACGGAAGAGACCCAGTACTTC
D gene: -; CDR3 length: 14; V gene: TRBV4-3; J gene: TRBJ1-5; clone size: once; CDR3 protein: CASSQGQSDQPQHF; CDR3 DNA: TGCGCCAGCAGCCAAGGACAGTCAGATCAGCCCCAGCATTTT
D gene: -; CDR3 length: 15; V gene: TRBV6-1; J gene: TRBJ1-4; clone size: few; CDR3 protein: CASSSTGSLGEKLFF; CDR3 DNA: TGTGCCAGCAGTTCTACGGGAAGCCTGGGGGAAAAACTGTTTTTT
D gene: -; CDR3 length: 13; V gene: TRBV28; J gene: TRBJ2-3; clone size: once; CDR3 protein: CASSQTAGDTQYF; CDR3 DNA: TGTGCCAGCAGCCAAACAGCAGGGGATACGCAGTATTTT
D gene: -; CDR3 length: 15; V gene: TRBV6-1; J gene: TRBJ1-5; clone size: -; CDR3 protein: CASSENSGLNQPQHF; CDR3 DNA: TGTGCCAGCAGTGAAAATTCAGGGCTAAATCAGCCCCAGCATTTT
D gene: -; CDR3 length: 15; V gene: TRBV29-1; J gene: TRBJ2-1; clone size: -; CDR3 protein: CSVEDRLGRPNEQFF; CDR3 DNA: TGCAGCGTTGAAGATCGGTTGGGCAGGCCTAATGAGCAGTTCTTC
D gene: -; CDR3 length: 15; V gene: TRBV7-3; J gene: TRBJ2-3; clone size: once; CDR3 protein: CASSPQRTSTDTQYF; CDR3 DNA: TGTGCCAGCAGCCCCCAGCGGACTAGCACAGATACGCAGTATTTT
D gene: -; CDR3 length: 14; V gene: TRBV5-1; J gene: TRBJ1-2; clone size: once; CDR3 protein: CASSLGQSLGGYTF; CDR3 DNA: TGCGCCAGCAGCTTGGGACAGAGCCTCGGAGGCTACACCTTC